Following are 25 T cell receptor beta chains from one sample sequenced in a study of shared clonotypes between healthy human individuals. Assay: immunoSEQ multiplex PCR; the TCRdb copy retains only in-frame clones and omits some. The data hold 800,000 to 1,200,000 clones, with approximately 80% observed a single time. Material: memory CD4+ T cells from PBMCs. Regarding subset: CD45RA-negative fraction. The source of these receptors is a man in his late teens or twenties in good health. Some clones in this sample may be carry-over from other donors' samples.

This clone was detected a few times. This sequence joins TRBV5-5 and TRBJ2-7; 10 bases are a match to TRBD1. Germline V gene sequence: CDR1 SGHKS, CDR2 YYEKEE (reference sequence). The CDR3 has 17 residues. J gave up 1 base and V 0 bases, and 7 bases lay outside the gene matches. CDR3 bases: TGTGCCAGCAGCTTGGCCCCAGGGGACAGGGGTTCCTACGAGCAGTACTTC. It translates to CASSLAPGDRGSYEQYF.

This clone appeared once. The rearrangement joins TRBV6-5 to TRBJ2-4, with D perhaps TRBD1 (6 bases). With 6 bases removed from V and 0 bases from J, the gap between germline ends came to 9 bases. This CDR3 has 14 residues. The germline CDR1 and CDR2 sequences are MNHEY and SVGAGI. CDR3: CASRTGTAKNIQYF. CDR3 in DNA: TGTGCCAGCAGAACAGGGACAGCCAAAAACATTCAGTACTTC.

This chain links TRBV4-1 with TRBJ1-3, with 9 bases matching TRBD1. Germline values: CDR1 MGHRA, CDR2 YSYEKL. The CDR3 extends over 15 amino acids. V shed 5 bases, J shed 3 bases, and the junction held 5 bases outside the gene matches. CDR3 DNA: TGCGCCAGCAGCTACGACAGGGGGAATGGAAACACCATATATTTT. Protein: CASSYDRGNGNTIYF.

The chain joins TRBV5-8 to TRBJ1-2; the match to TRBD1 covers 11 bases. The V and J ends lost 4 bases and 5 bases, in that order; junction bases with no gene match: 10. CDR3 length equals 16 residues. In germline, CDR1 is SGHTS, CDR2 YDEGEE. The CDR3 loop is CASSLTGGTGGYGYTF. The CDR3 coding sequence is TGTGCCAGCAGCCTTACCGGAGGGACAGGGGGGTATGGCTACACCTTC. The whole variable domain, remainder taken from reference TRBV5-8 and TRBJ1-2, is EAGVTQSPTHLIKTRGQQATLRCSPISGHTSVYWYQQALGLGLQFLLWYDEGEERNRGNFPPRFSGRQFPNYSSELNVNALELEDSALYLCASSLTGGTGGYGYTFGSGTRLTVV.

This clone occurred once. The chain recombines TRBV11-3 with TRBJ2-1; TRBD2 agrees at 7 bases. The germline CDR1 and CDR2 sequences are SGHNT and YENEEA. With 3 bases clipped from V and 2 bases from J, the junction kept 4 bases outside the gene matches. The CDR3 length is 15 residues. The CDR3 is CASSFRLAAYNEQFF. In DNA, the CDR3 is TGTGCCAGCAGCTTCCGGCTAGCGGCCTACAATGAGCAGTTCTTC.

The CDR3: CASSYRANQPQHF. Here the CDR3 DNA reads TGTGCCAGCAGTTACCGTGCTAATCAGCCCCAGCATTTT. The V call is TRBV6-6, the J call TRBJ1-5; D ambiguous. Germline V gene sequence: CDR1 MNHNY, CDR2 SVGAGI (reference sequence). The CDR3 has 13 amino acids. The V gene lost 2 bases and the J gene lost 4 bases, with 6 bases spanning the gap.

In regard to this clone: The identical CDR3 is also encoded by other nucleotide sequences in the sample. The chain has TRBV7-9 and TRBJ2-5, with 7 bases identical to TRBD2. The CDR3 consists of 13 residues. CDR1 and CDR2 from the germline V gene are SEHNR and FQNEAQ (reference sequence). Trimming cost V 2 bases and J 4 bases; bases outside gene matches: 1. CDR3 DNA sequence: TGTGCCAGCAGCTTATGGGGGGGAGAGACCCAGTACTTC. Protein: CASSLWGGETQYF.

V gene TRBV6-5 combines with J gene TRBJ2-5, with D unresolved. Trimming took 8 bases from V and 3 from J, leaving 13 bases between them. The V gene's germline CDR1 is MNHEY and CDR2 SVGAGI. The CDR3 has 13 residues. CDR3 protein: CASAVGFEETQYF. The CDR3 DNA reads as TGTGCCAGCGCAGTGGGGTTTGAAGAGACCCAGTACTTC.

The chain has TRBV5-1 and TRBJ1-2; D call uncertain. Germline CDR1 is SGHRS and CDR2 is YFSETQ. V was shortened by 0 bases and J by 4 bases, with 10 bases between the two germline ends. The CDR3 is 14 amino acids. The CDR3 sequence is CASSLEPPTYGYTF. In DNA, the CDR3 is TGCGCCAGCAGCTTGGAACCTCCTACCTATGGCTACACCTTC. The complete variable domain, with remaining parts taken from reference TRBV5-1 and TRBJ1-2, reads KAGVTQTPRYLIKTRGQQVTLSCSPISGHRSVSWYQQTPGQGLQFLFEYFSETQRNKGNFPGRFSGRQFSNSRSEMNVSTLELGDSALYLCASSLEPPTYGYTFGSGTRLTVV.

In this sample, this clone turned up a few times. The J gene is TRBJ1-2, the V gene TRBV5-1; D is possibly TRBD1 (6 bases). Germline lookup yields CDR1 SGHRS and CDR2 YFSETQ. With 4 bases removed from V and 1 base from J, the gap between germline ends came to 17 bases. This CDR3 spans 16 amino acids. The DNA of the CDR3 is TGCGCCAGCAGCCCGGAAACAGGGACGCTTAACTATGGCTACACCTTC. Translation: CASSPETGTLNYGYTF.

The chain combines TRBV7-2 with TRBJ2-1; D gene ambiguous. The CDR3 runs to 15 residues. Looked up from germline, CDR1 is SGHTA and CDR2 is FQGNSA. Trimming took off 5 bases at V and 7 bases at J, with 18 bases between the two ends. The CDR3 nucleotides read TGTGCCAGCAGCCACGGGTCCCGGTCGAAGAATGAGCAGTTCTTC. This translates into CASSHGSRSKNEQFF.

The chain employs TRBV5-4 and TRBJ2-5; tentatively, D is TRBD1 (6 bases). The CDR3 sequence is 15 residues long. Germline V gene data show CDR1 as SGHNT and CDR2 as YYREEE (reference sequence). The ends were cut back, 4 bases at V and 5 bases at J, with 18 bases in the middle. As DNA, the CDR3 is TGTGCCAGCAGCCCCGGACAGAGGACTGCGGAGACCCAGTACTTC. It specifies CASSPGQRTAETQYF.

V gene TRBV27 combines with J gene TRBJ2-3, with 15 bases identical to TRBD2. The germline gives CDR1 MNHEY, CDR2 SMNVEV (reference sequence). The CDR3 is 14 amino acids. Trimming removed 8 bases from V and 5 bases from J; junction bases left unmatched: 2. The CDR3 DNA reads as TGTGCCAGCCGGGGACTAGCGGGAGGAGATACGCAGTATTTT. It translates to CASRGLAGGDTQYF.

Notes on this clone: The same CDR3 is also encoded by other DNA sequences in this sample. The chain has TRBV7-2 and TRBJ2-5; 12 bases are a match to TRBD2. The CDR3 is made up of 14 amino acids. Looked up from germline, CDR1 is SGHTA and CDR2 is FQGNSA. With 5 bases clipped from V and 5 bases from J, the junction kept 3 bases outside the gene matches. The CDR3 is CASSLTSGRETQYF. CDR3 nucleotides: TGTGCCAGCAGCCTTACTAGCGGGAGGGAGACCCAGTACTTC.

This clone has a single count. The chain employs TRBV11-2 and TRBJ2-7; D is perhaps TRBD1 (6 bases). Germline-derived CDR1 and CDR2 are SGHAT and FQNNGV. V was cut by 4 bases and J by 0 bases, with 10 bases left in between. CDR3 length: 14 amino acids. Here the CDR3 DNA reads TGTGCCAGCAGCTACGGACAGCACTCCTACGAGCAGTACTTC. It translates to CASSYGQHSYEQYF.

The chain uses TRBV6-9 and TRBJ2-7; D might be TRBD2 (6 bases). Germline CDR1 MNHGY, CDR2 SVAAGI. CDR3 size: 17 residues. V shed 2 bases and J shed 0 bases, with 17 bases lying between them. The CDR3 spells CASSYLRDLAFSYEQYF. The DNA of the CDR3 is TGTGCCAGCAGTTATCTCCGCGACCTAGCGTTCTCCTACGAGCAGTACTTC.

The chain couples TRBV7-2 to TRBJ1-3; tentatively, D is TRBD1 (5 bases). Per germline, CDR1 SGHTA and CDR2 FQGNSA. Trimming took off 4 bases at V and 2 bases at J, with 18 bases between the two ends. The CDR3 extends over 17 amino acids. The CDR3 nucleotides read TGTGCCAGCAGCTCCCGGTGGGGGATTTCGGCTGGAAACACCATATATTTT. Translation: CASSSRWGISAGNTIYF.

This rearrangement joins TRBV11-3 to TRBJ2-1, with 8 bases matching TRBD2. CDR3 length equals 16 residues. Germline V gene sequence: CDR1 SGHNT, CDR2 YENEEA. With 4 bases clipped from V and 7 bases from J, the junction kept 12 bases outside the gene matches. Written as DNA, the CDR3 is TGTGCCAGCAGCTCGGACCGGGAGGGCCGGGGAAATGAGCAGTTCTTC. It specifies CASSSDREGRGNEQFF.

The V call is TRBV7-2, the J call TRBJ2-7, with D perhaps matching TRBD1 (6 bases). V was cut by 5 bases and J by 2 bases, with 16 bases left in between. Germline V gene data show CDR1 as SGHTA and CDR2 as FQGNSA. This CDR3 comprises 15 residues. Here the CDR3 reads CASSLRDKSAYEQYF. The CDR3 region has the DNA TGTGCCAGCAGCCTCCGGGACAAAAGTGCCTACGAGCAGTACTTC.

The J gene is TRBJ1-3, the V gene TRBV1; TRBD1, the table's D call, lacks a check against the DNA. TRBV1 is recorded as a pseudogene. There are 17 residues in the CDR3. The CDR3 spells CTSSLYRVGGSGYTIYF. For the CDR3, the DNA is TGCACCAGCAGCCTCTACAGGGTTGGTGGTTCCGGGTACACCATATATTTT.

The rearrangement uses TRBV7-2 and TRBJ2-1; D not certain. The V end lost 8 bases, the J end lost 9 bases, and 23 bases lay between the germline ends. The CDR3 has 15 residues. Per the germline V gene, CDR1 is SGHTA and CDR2 is FQGNSA. CDR3 protein: CASSREVRVGGEQFF. For the CDR3, the DNA is TGTGCCAGCTCCCGTGAAGTTCGAGTCGGCGGTGAGCAGTTCTTC.

J is TRBJ2-2 and V is TRBV7-2; possibly TRBD2 for D (5 bases). CDR3 length equals 16 residues. Per the germline V gene, CDR1 is SGHTA and CDR2 is FQGNSA. The V end was cut by 4 bases, the J end by 4 bases, with 16 bases between. CDR3 residues: CASSSTPGIPTGELFF. The CDR3 coding sequence is TGTGCCAGCAGCTCCACACCCGGGATTCCCACCGGGGAGCTGTTTTTT.

This clone was recorded once. This chain joins TRBV10-3 and TRBJ2-5; TRBD2 matches 13 bases. CDR3 length: 17 residues. After removal of 2 bases from V and 4 bases from J, the junction contained 7 bases not matched to a gene. Germline V gives CDR1 ENHRY, CDR2 SYGVKD. CDR3 nucleotides: TGTGCCATCAGTGAGACCGGGACTAGCGGGACGGGAGAGACCCAGTACTTC. This sequence encodes CAISETGTSGTGETQYF.

V is TRBV5-1 and J is TRBJ2-5; D may correspond to TRBD1 or TRBD2 (6 bases each). The CDR3 is 14 amino acids. The germline V and J ends were trimmed by 5 bases and 7 bases, with 18 bases remaining between them. Per the germline V gene, CDR1 is SGHRS and CDR2 is YFSETQ. CDR3 coding DNA: TGCGCCAGCAGACCGGATCGGGGGCAAATGACCCAGTACTTC. It translates to CASRPDRGQMTQYF.

As for this clone: This CDR3 is also generated by other DNA sequences in the sample. The gene calls are TRBV7-3 and TRBJ2-2; D remains unclear. Germline V lookup: CDR1 SGHTA, CDR2 FQGTGA. V was cut by 1 base and J by 2 bases, with 2 bases left in between. This CDR3 is built from 13 residues. The CDR3, as DNA: TGTGCCAGCAGCTTAATCAACACCGGGGAGCTGTTTTTT. Protein sequence: CASSLINTGELFF.